These 23 T cell receptor beta chains share one sample of origin, sequenced in a study of CD8 T cells in Susac syndrome. After extraction with the RNeasy kit, 0.5 to 1 ug of the RNA was reverse transcribed using random hexamers. TCRdb recomputed calls from the immunoSEQ multiplex PCR reads with MiXCR, one row per CDR3 protein. Among approximately 150,000 distinct CDR3 sequences listed, 90% to 95% were seen once. Sequences were obtained from CD4+ T cells from PBMCs. The origin of the receptors is a human donor with multiple sclerosis.

CDR3 amino acids: CSVFLGGLVHF. In DNA form, the CDR3 reads TGCAGCGTTTTCCTGGGGGGTCTTGTGCATTTT. This chain links TRBV29-1 with TRBJ1-5; D might be TRBD1 (5 bases). In germline, CDR1 is SQVTM, CDR2 ANQGSEA. This CDR3 has 11 residues. Trimming took 5 bases from V and 15 from J, leaving 17 bases between them.

J is TRBJ2-1 and V is TRBV3-1; possible D gene TRBD2, 7 bases. Deletions cut 4 bases from V and 6 bases from J, with 13 bases between. The CDR3 consists of 14 residues. Germline V gene sequence: CDR1 LGHDT, CDR2 YNNKEL (reference sequence). As DNA, the CDR3 is TGTGCCAGCAGCCCCGCGGGGGCTTTCAATGAGCAGTTCTTC. It yields the protein CASSPAGAFNEQFF.

This clonotype appeared once. The chain uses TRBV30 and TRBJ1-2; D uncertain. Germline V gives CDR1 GTSNPN, CDR2 SVGIG (reference sequence). Between the trimmed V and J ends, which lost 1 base and 3 bases, there was a span of 0 bases. There are 10 residues in the CDR3. The CDR3 reads CAWSDYGYTF. DNA for the CDR3: TGTGCCTGGAGTGACTATGGCTACACCTTC. The full variable domain, in which reference TRBV30 and TRBJ1-2 provide the parts outside the CDR3, is SQTIHQWPATLVQPVGSPLSLECTVEGTSNPNLYWYRQAAGRGLQLLFYSVGIGQISSEVPQNLSASRPQDRQFILSSKKLLLSDSGFYLCAWSDYGYTFGSGTRLTVV.

This clonotype showed up just a few times. V and J are TRBV9 and TRBJ2-7; D unclear. Trimming took off 4 bases at V and 3 bases at J, with 8 bases between the two ends. CDR1 is SGDLS, CDR2 YYNGEE, per germline. The CDR3 totals 12 residues. Here the CDR3 DNA reads TGTGCCAGCAGCCGAGATGGCTACGAGCAGTACTTC. This gives the protein CASSRDGYEQYF.

The chain couples TRBV2 to TRBJ2-3; no reliable D call. Trimming left V 1 base short and J 4 bases short, with 9 bases between. The V gene's germline CDR1 is SNHLY and CDR2 FYNNEI. There are 14 residues in the CDR3. CDR3 nucleotide sequence: TGTGCCAGCAGTGAAGACACGAGTGCAGATACGCAGTATTTT. Amino acid sequence: CASSEDTSADTQYF.

This clonotype was observed once. The chain links TRBV12-3 or TRBV12-4 to TRBJ2-7; 8 nucleotides line up with TRBD1. V lost 0 bases and J lost 4; bases outside the gene matches: 14. The CDR3 is 18 residues long. The CDR3 DNA reads TGTGCCAGCAGTTTAGCAAGGCCCCGGGGCCAGGGGGCATACGAGCAGTACTTC. Residues: CASSLARPRGQGAYEQYF.

V gene TRBV19 combines with J gene TRBJ1-1; D is uncertain. CDR1 and CDR2 from the germline V gene are LNHDA and SQIVND (reference sequence). Trimming removed 4 bases from V and 7 bases from J, with 10 bases in between. CDR3 length equals 12 residues. CDR3 coding DNA: TGTGCCAGTAGTACCTACAAGGGTGAAGCTTTCTTT. It specifies CASSTYKGEAFF.

The rearrangement links TRBV6-6 to TRBJ1-5; no firm D call. The germline gives CDR1 MNHNY, CDR2 SVGAGI (reference sequence). Trimming stripped 1 base from V and 0 bases from J, with 10 bases between. This CDR3 is built from 16 residues. The CDR3 sequence is CASSYLAGYSNQPQHF. For the CDR3, the DNA is TGTGCCAGCAGTTACTTGGCAGGTTATAGCAATCAGCCCCAGCATTTT.

V is TRBV14 and J is TRBJ2-1; 7 bases align to TRBD2. The length of the CDR3 is 18 residues. CDR1 SGHDN and CDR2 FVKESK come from the germline V gene. Trimming removed 4 bases from V and 0 bases from J; junction bases left unmatched: 12. This CDR3 is CASSRRPSSGSSYNEQFF. The CDR3, as DNA: TGTGCCAGCAGCCGACGCCCATCTAGCGGTAGCTCCTACAATGAGCAGTTCTTC.

V usage is TRBV4-1 and J usage is TRBJ1-2; 7 nucleotides line up with TRBD1. V was clipped by 0 bases and J by 7 bases; unmatched bases: 14. Germline loops: CDR1 MGHRA, CDR2 YSYEKL. The CDR3 contains 17 residues. The chain's CDR3 is CASSQDPRAGGKAGYTF. The CDR3 coding sequence is TGCGCCAGCAGCCAAGATCCCCGGGCAGGGGGGAAGGCTGGCTACACCTTC.

The chain couples TRBV28 to TRBJ2-7; no clear D. The V gene's germline CDR1 is MDHEN and CDR2 SYDVKM. The CDR3 has 14 residues. The germline V and J ends were trimmed by 3 bases and 0 bases, with 9 bases remaining between them. CDR3 residues: CASSFEPGSYEQYF. As DNA, the CDR3 is TGTGCCAGCAGTTTTGAACCAGGCTCCTACGAGCAGTACTTC. Together with reference TRBV28 and TRBJ2-7, the CDR3 gives the full variable domain: DVKVTQSSRYLVKRTGEKVFLECVQDMDHENMFWYRQDPGLGLRLIYFSYDVKMKEKGDIPEGYSVSREKKERFSLILESASTNQTSMYLCASSFEPGSYEQYFGPGTRLTVT.

This CDR3 is CASSQVGQGDGYTF. The DNA of the CDR3 is TGCGCCAGCAGCCAAGTGGGACAGGGGGACGGCTACACCTTC. J is TRBJ1-2 and V is TRBV4-1; TRBD1 matches at 11 bases. CDR1 and CDR2 (germline): MGHRA, YSYEKL. The CDR3 sequence is 14 residues long. V lost 1 base to trimming and J lost 8 bases; unmatched junction nucleotides: 3.

J is TRBJ2-5 and V is TRBV20-1; 12 nucleotides match TRBD2. The CDR3 is 16 residues long. Germline CDR1 reads DFQATT; CDR2 reads SNEGSKA (reference sequence). The V and J ends lost 6 bases and 2 bases, in that order; junction bases with no gene match: 10. The CDR3 sequence: CSAPGLAGSIQETQYF. For the CDR3, the DNA is TGCAGTGCCCCCGGACTAGCGGGATCTATTCAAGAGACCCAGTACTTC.

The chain employs TRBV4-1 and TRBJ2-5, with 7 bases aligning to TRBD1. Germline CDR1 MGHRA, CDR2 YSYEKL. The CDR3 runs 16 residues. Trimming cost V 1 base and J 0 bases; bases outside gene matches: 5. The CDR3 reads CASSQAAGGNQETQYF. In DNA, the CDR3 is TGCGCCAGCAGCCAAGCGGCAGGGGGTAACCAAGAGACCCAGTACTTC.

The V gene is TRBV24-1, the J gene TRBJ2-1; D might be TRBD2 (6 bases). Germline V gene lookup returns CDR1 KGHDR and CDR2 SFDVKD. V shed 3 bases and J shed 6 bases, with 14 bases lying between them. The CDR3 runs 15 residues. CDR3 loop: CATSDPRSGGNEQFF. The CDR3, as DNA: TGTGCCACCAGTGATCCGCGCTCCGGGGGCAATGAGCAGTTCTTC.

The J gene is TRBJ1-2, the V gene TRBV29-1, with 12 bases matching TRBD1. Germline lookup yields CDR1 SQVTM and CDR2 ANQGSEA. This CDR3 has 12 residues. Trimming cost V 4 bases and J 8 bases; bases outside gene matches: 2. The CDR3 region is CSVGGQGAGYTF. Here the CDR3 DNA reads TGCAGCGTTGGGGGACAGGGGGCGGGCTACACCTTC.

J is TRBJ1-6 and V is TRBV5-1; D not resolved. Germline CDR1 is SGHRS and CDR2 is YFSETQ. Trimming pared 4 bases from V and 7 bases from J, leaving 12 bases between. The CDR3 runs 14 residues. As DNA, the CDR3 is TGCGCCAGCAGCCCGCTAGGCGCGAATTCACCCCTCCACTTT. This gives the protein CASSPLGANSPLHF.

The chain recombines TRBV27 with TRBJ1-4; D perhaps matches TRBD1 (5 bases). CDR3 length equals 14 residues. V was trimmed by 6 bases and J by 7 bases, leaving 15 bases between them. CDR1 and CDR2 from the germline V gene are MNHEY and SMNVEV (reference sequence). The CDR3 loop is CASSRDGAFEKLFF. CDR3 nucleotide sequence: TGTGCCAGCAGCCGGGACGGAGCTTTTGAAAAACTGTTTTTT.

This chain links TRBV14 with TRBJ2-7; D call uncertain. In germline, CDR1 is SGHDN, CDR2 FVKESK. CDR3 length: 11 residues. Trimming pared 1 base from V and 5 bases from J, leaving 3 bases between. The CDR3 here is CASSQGDEQYF. The CDR3 nucleotides are TGTGCCAGCAGCCAAGGGGACGAGCAGTACTTC. Variable domain in full (rest from reference TRBV14 and TRBJ2-7): EAGVTQFPSHSVIEKGQTVTLRCDPISGHDNLYWYRRVMGKEIKFLLHFVKESKQDESGMPNNRFLAERTGGTYSTLKVQPAELEDSGVYFCASSQGDEQYFGPGTRLTVT.

The chain recombines TRBV20-1 with TRBJ2-5, with 12 positions matching TRBD2. After removal of 0 bases from V and 4 bases from J, the junction contained 6 bases not matched to a gene. CDR1 is DFQATT, CDR2 SNEGSKA, per germline (reference sequence). The CDR3 contains 16 residues. Here the CDR3 reads CSARELAGGLGETQYF. The CDR3 bases are TGCAGTGCTAGAGAGCTAGCGGGGGGGCTTGGAGAGACCCAGTACTTC.

The chain employs TRBV15 and TRBJ2-1, with D tentatively TRBD1 (6 bases). The germline CDR1 and CDR2 sequences are LNHNV and YYDKDF (reference sequence). V lost 8 bases, J lost 4 bases, and 12 bases lay in between. The CDR3 extends over 13 amino acids. The CDR3 DNA is TGTGCCACCCCCGGGACAAAGTACAATGAGCAGTTCTTC. Protein sequence: CATPGTKYNEQFF. Combining the CDR3 with reference TRBV15 and TRBJ2-1 gives the whole variable domain DAMVIQNPRYQVTQFGKPVTLSCSQTLNHNVMYWYQQKSSQAPKLLFHYYDKDFNNEADTPDNFQSRRPNTSFCFLDIRSPGLGDTAMYLCATPGTKYNEQFFGPGTRLTVL.

The chain employs TRBV5-6 and TRBJ2-5; TRBD2 aligns across 12 bases. The CDR3 consists of 16 residues. The trim removed 3 bases at V and 3 bases at J, leaving 6 bases unmatched. The germline CDR1 and CDR2 sequences are SGHDT and YYEEEE. CDR3 amino acids: CASSSRLAGVEETQYF. In DNA form, the CDR3 reads TGTGCCAGCAGCTCTAGACTAGCGGGAGTAGAAGAGACCCAGTACTTC.

The chain combines TRBV3-1 with TRBJ2-3, with 13 nucleotides matching TRBD2. This CDR3 spans 16 amino acids. The trim removed 5 bases at V and 3 bases at J, leaving 5 bases unmatched. Germline values: CDR1 LGHDT, CDR2 YNNKEL (reference sequence). CDR3 DNA: TGTGCCAGCAGCGGACCGGGACTAGCGGGAACAGATACGCAGTATTTT. This gives the protein CASSGPGLAGTDTQYF.